One and the same sample provided the 20 T cell receptor beta chains below, sequenced in a study of T-cell memory formation after mild COVID-19. TCRdb re-analysed the 5' RACE reads in MiXCR, keeping a single row per CDR3 protein. This table has about 340,000 distinct CDR3 sequences, 20% to 25% appearing once. The sequenced sample was PBMCs or a T cell subset sorted from them (not recorded which). These receptor sequences come from a man younger than 35 who had mild COVID-19 (a few samples of this study predate the infection). Cell type and time point are not known.

This clonotype appeared a few times. V and J are TRBV29-1 and TRBJ2-3, with D possibly TRBD1 on 6 matching bases. The germline V gene encodes CDR1 SQVTM and CDR2 ANQGSEA. The length of the CDR3 is 13 residues. V shed 1 base and J shed 5 bases, with 10 bases lying between them. The CDR3 region is CSVEAQGLDTQYF. In DNA form, the CDR3 reads TGCAGCGTTGAAGCCCAGGGGCTAGATACGCAGTATTTT.

This clonotype appeared a few times. This chain connects TRBV7-9 to TRBJ2-5; tentative D call: TRBD1 (6 bases). CDR1 SEHNR and CDR2 FQNEAQ come from the germline V gene (reference sequence). The CDR3 sequence is 14 residues long. V was clipped by 5 bases and J by 3 bases, with 13 bases between them. CDR3 in amino acids: CASSPRGGEETQYF. DNA for the CDR3: TGTGCCAGCAGCCCACGAGGGGGTGAAGAGACCCAGTACTTC.

This clonotype was counted a few times. The V and J genes are TRBV5-5 and TRBJ1-1; D ambiguous. Germline V gene sequence: CDR1 SGHKS, CDR2 YYEKEE (reference sequence). This CDR3 is built from 17 residues. V shed 7 bases and J shed 0 bases, with 22 bases lying between them. The CDR3 region is CASATQPKRALNTEAFF. CDR3 sequence (DNA): TGTGCCAGCGCAACCCAACCGAAACGGGCCTTGAACACTGAAGCTTTCTTT.

In this sample, this clonotype turned up many times. The gene calls are TRBV7-9 and TRBJ1-1; possibly TRBD1 for D (6 bases). CDR1 is SEHNR and CDR2 is FQNEAQ in the germline V gene (reference sequence). CDR3 length equals 13 residues. V lost 3 bases and J lost 7, with 12 bases in between. The CDR3, as DNA: TGTGCCAGCAGCTTCCTCGGACAGCATGAAGCTTTCTTT. Protein product: CASSFLGQHEAFF. The full variable domain, with the rest looked up from reference TRBV7-9 and TRBJ1-1, is DTGVSQNPRHKITKRGQNVTFRCDPISEHNRLYWYRQTLGQGPEFLTYFQNEAQLEKSRLLSDRFSAERPKGSFSTLEIQRTEQGDSAMYLCASSFLGQHEAFFGQGTRLTVV.

V and J are TRBV20-1 and TRBJ2-1, with 12 bases identical to TRBD2. The V gene end was trimmed by 6 bases and the J gene end by 4 bases; junction bases not matched to a gene: 4. Per germline, CDR1 DFQATT and CDR2 SNEGSKA (reference sequence). This CDR3 is built from 14 residues. DNA for the CDR3: TGCAGTGCACCCGGGACTAGCGGGTACAATGAGCAGTTCTTC. It translates to CSAPGTSGYNEQFF.

This clonotype was seen ten or more times. V is TRBV7-2 and J is TRBJ2-7; no reliable D call. Trimming took off 3 bases at V and 0 bases at J, with 9 bases between the two ends. This CDR3 is 14 amino acids long. The germline V gene has CDR1 SGHTA and CDR2 FQGNSA. As DNA, the CDR3 is TGTGCCAGCAGCTTCCGCGTCAGCTCCTACGAGCAGTACGTC. Translating gives CASSFRVSSYEQYV.

The chain recombines TRBV7-8 with TRBJ1-4; perhaps TRBD1 as D (6 bases). The CDR3 runs 15 residues. The ends were cut back, 4 bases at V and 8 bases at J, with 17 bases in the middle. Germline V CDR1 and CDR2: SGHVS, FQNEAQ. The CDR3 coding sequence is TGTGCCAGCAGCTGGAGGACAGACTGGGGGGAAAAACTGTTTTTT. Protein sequence: CASSWRTDWGEKLFF.

This clonotype occurred many times. The chain carries TRBV11-2 and TRBJ1-2; the D gene is possibly TRBD1 (6 bases). Per the germline V gene, CDR1 is SGHAT and CDR2 is FQNNGV. V lost 0 bases and J 5 bases, leaving 13 bases between the germline ends. The CDR3 totals 15 residues. Here the CDR3 reads CASSLEYRANYGYTF. The CDR3 DNA sequence: TGTGCCAGCAGCTTAGAGTACAGGGCGAATTATGGCTACACCTTC.

This clonotype has a count of ten or more. The chain uses TRBV20-1 and TRBJ2-3; TRBD2 matches 8 bases. Germline-derived CDR1 and CDR2 are DFQATT and SNEGSKA (reference sequence). This CDR3 spans 16 amino acids. The junction had 16 bases not matched to a gene; V was cut back by 6 bases and J by 5 bases. Here the CDR3 reads CSASSSGGAGVDTQYF. CDR3 bases: TGCAGTGCATCCTCCTCCGGGGGGGCCGGGGTAGATACGCAGTATTTT.

The gene calls are TRBV29-1 and TRBJ1-1, with D maybe TRBD1 (6 bases). CDR1 is SQVTM, CDR2 ANQGSEA, per germline. CDR3 length equals 14 residues. V lost 3 bases to trimming and J lost 1 base, with 12 bases between them. In nucleotides, the CDR3 is TGCAGCGTTGATAAGGGGGGAAAGAACACTGAAGCTTTCTTT. This codes for CSVDKGGKNTEAFF.

This clonotype was counted only a few times. V gene TRBV12-3 or TRBV12-4 combines with J gene TRBJ2-7, with 7 bases lining up with TRBD1. The V segment lost 1 base and the J segment 5 bases; nucleotides outside the gene matches: 11. The CDR3 is 16 residues long. CDR3 amino acids: CASSLGQGELLHEQYF. The CDR3 DNA reads as TGTGCCAGCAGTTTAGGCCAGGGGGAACTTCTCCACGAGCAGTACTTC.

This rearrangement joins TRBV7-2 to TRBJ2-5; D call uncertain. Germline V CDR1 and CDR2: SGHTA, FQGNSA. Deletions cut 7 bases from V and 3 bases from J, with 9 bases between. This CDR3 is 12 amino acids long. The CDR3 loop reads CASKVNKETQYF. The CDR3 region has the DNA TGTGCCAGCAAGGTGAATAAAGAGACCCAGTACTTC.

This clonotype showed up many times. J is TRBJ1-1 and V is TRBV4-1; possibly TRBD1 for D (5 bases). The germline gives CDR1 MGHRA, CDR2 YSYEKL. The CDR3 totals 15 residues. Trimming cost V 0 bases and J 4 bases, with 12 bases left between them. The DNA of the CDR3 is TGCGCCAGCAGCCAAGAGGGGACCTTGGGCACTGAAGCTTTCTTT. Translation gives CASSQEGTLGTEAFF.

The V gene is TRBV4-2, the J gene TRBJ2-2; maybe TRBD2 (6 bases). The CDR3 extends over 14 amino acids. V was pared by 4 bases and J by 17 bases, with 23 bases between. Per the germline V gene, CDR1 is LGHNA and CDR2 is YNFKEQ. The CDR3 sequence is CASSLPAGHGDLFF. The DNA for the CDR3 is TGTGCCAGCAGCCTCCCTGCGGGGCACGGGGACCTCTTTTTT.

The chain carries TRBV7-2 and TRBJ2-7; D gene uncertain. Germline assignment: CDR1 SGHTA and CDR2 FQGNSA. Trimming pared 2 bases from V and 2 bases from J, leaving 16 bases between. This CDR3 region has 16 residues. Written as DNA, the CDR3 is TGTGCCAGCAGCTTAACCTTCGGCGCAGGCACCTACGAGCAGTACGTC. Encoded protein: CASSLTFGAGTYEQYV.

The V gene is TRBV11-1, the J gene TRBJ2-3; 8 nucleotides match TRBD2. The germline CDR1 and CDR2 sequences are SGHAT and FQDESV (reference sequence). The CDR3 is 15 amino acids. The V gene end was trimmed by 6 bases and the J gene end by 4 bases; junction bases not matched to a gene: 9. CDR3 sequence: CASRLTGLVADTQYF. CDR3 DNA sequence: TGTGCCAGCAGACTTACGGGACTAGTCGCAGATACGCAGTATTTT. Drawing the rest from reference TRBV11-1 and TRBJ2-3, the complete variable domain is EAEVAQSPRYKITEKSQAVAFWCDPISGHATLYWYRQILGQGPELLVQFQDESVVDDSQLPKDRFSAERLKGVDSTLKIQPAELGDSAMYLCASRLTGLVADTQYFGPGTRLTVL.

This clonotype came up a few times. The chain combines TRBV5-1 with TRBJ1-1; D is undetermined. The CDR3 loop spans 12 amino acids. Germline CDR1 SGHRS, CDR2 YFSETQ. The V gene lost 2 bases and the J gene lost 6 bases, with 8 bases spanning the gap. CDR3 protein: CASSFEGAEAFF. CDR3 nucleotides: TGCGCCAGCAGCTTTGAGGGCGCTGAAGCTTTCTTT.

This clonotype was seen a handful of times. The rearrangement links TRBV5-1 to TRBJ2-5; 7 nucleotides line up with TRBD2. The CDR3 is made up of 16 amino acids. J was trimmed by 5 bases and V by 5 bases; bases with no gene match: 15. Germline V gives CDR1 SGHRS, CDR2 YFSETQ. CDR3 nucleotides: TGCGCCAGCAGTCGCGGTAACTCGGGGGGAATGGAGACCCAGTACTTC. As protein: CASSRGNSGGMETQYF.

This clonotype occurred many times. The chain recombines TRBV7-9 with TRBJ2-3; TRBD1 matches at 7 bases. V lost 6 bases and J lost 5; bases outside the gene matches: 2. Germline values: CDR1 SEHNR, CDR2 FQNEAQ (reference sequence). CDR3 length: 12 amino acids. CDR3 nucleotide sequence: TGTGCCAGCAGATCAGGGGGAGATACGCAGTATTTT. Translating it yields CASRSGGDTQYF. Looking up the rest from reference TRBV7-9 and TRBJ2-3 gives the full variable domain: DTGVSQNPRHKITKRGQNVTFRCDPISEHNRLYWYRQTLGQGPEFLTYFQNEAQLEKSRLLSDRFSAERPKGSFSTLEIQRTEQGDSAMYLCASRSGGDTQYFGPGTRLTVL.

The chain is built from TRBV10-3 and TRBJ2-1; TRBD2 matches at 9 bases. Looked up from germline, CDR1 is ENHRY and CDR2 is SYGVKD. This CDR3 is built from 15 residues. J gave up 6 bases and V 7 bases, and 10 bases lay outside the gene matches. CDR3 DNA: TGTGCCATCAAAGGAGAAGCGGGAGGACGCAATGAGCAGTTCTTC. Its protein product is CAIKGEAGGRNEQFF.